The 18 T cell receptor beta chains presented below share a single source sample, sequenced in a study of blood T cell dynamics during melanoma immunotherapy. Time point here: week 3, after first cycle of checkpoint inhibitor. Profiled with immunoSEQ multiplex PCR; TCRdb holds only in-frame clones, not every one. Of about 19,000 clones listed, 70% to 90% are singletons. Specimen: blood, collected from a patient treated with checkpoint blockade. These receptors all come from a human donor with melanoma.

The chain recombines TRBV10-3 with TRBJ2-6, with unresolved D. The CDR3 has 13 amino acids. V was pared by 10 bases and J by 0 bases, with 7 bases between. Germline V gives CDR1 ENHRY, CDR2 SYGVKD. CDR3 residues: CATWVSGANVLTF. In nucleotides, the CDR3 is TGTGCCACCTGGGTCTCTGGGGCCAACGTCCTGACTTTC.

This clone was detected a few times. The rearrangement joins TRBV29-1 to TRBJ2-3; weak D call: TRBD2 (6 bases). Germline lookup yields CDR1 SQVTM and CDR2 ANQGSEA. The V and J ends lost 3 bases and 3 bases respectively, with 13 bases between them. The CDR3 has 14 residues. The CDR3 is CSVDMGGGTDTQYF. CDR3 DNA: TGCAGCGTTGATATGGGGGGAGGAACAGATACGCAGTATTTT.

This chain joins TRBV30 and TRBJ2-5; 10 bases agree with TRBD2. This CDR3 region has 15 residues. Germline CDR1 GTSNPN, CDR2 SVGIG (reference sequence). V lost 5 bases, J lost 4 bases, and 10 bases stayed unmatched. In DNA form, the CDR3 reads TGTGCCTGGGGAGGTGGGAGCGGGAGGGTAGAGACCCAGTACTTC. This codes for CAWGGGSGRVETQYF. The variable domain in full, completed from reference TRBV30 and TRBJ2-5, reads SQTIHQWPATLVQPVGSPLSLECTVEGTSNPNLYWYRQAAGRGLQLLFYSVGIGQISSEVPQNLSASRPQDRQFILSSKKLLLSDSGFYLCAWGGGSGRVETQYFGPGTRLLVL.

This chain links TRBV6-5 with TRBJ2-3; 10 bases match TRBD2. The germline CDR1 and CDR2 sequences are MNHEY and SVGAGI. V lost 6 bases, J lost 6 bases, and 3 bases stayed unmatched. This CDR3 has 13 amino acids. The CDR3 sequence: CASRGLARDTQYF. CDR3 bases: TGTGCCAGCAGGGGACTAGCGCGGGATACGCAGTATTTT.

The chain employs TRBV14 and TRBJ1-2; D unresolved. This CDR3 comprises 14 residues. With 1 base removed from V and 0 bases from J, the gap between germline ends came to 6 bases. In germline, CDR1 is SGHDN, CDR2 FVKESK. The chain's CDR3 is CASSQGGPNYGYTF. For the CDR3, the DNA is TGTGCCAGCAGCCAAGGGGGTCCTAACTATGGCTACACCTTC.

With respect to this clone: An end of the junction does not agree with germline; a read error may underlie this. The gene calls are TRBV20-1 and TRBJ2-3; D not resolved. Per the germline V gene, CDR1 is DFQATT and CDR2 is SNEGSKA (reference sequence). The CDR3 is 10 residues long. CDR3 sequence: CSAREGTQYF. In DNA form, the CDR3 reads TGCAGTGCTCGAGAAGGTACGCAGTATTTT.

V and J are TRBV7-9 and TRBJ2-7; weak D call: TRBD2 (5 bases). Germline lookup yields CDR1 SEHNR and CDR2 FQNEAQ (reference sequence). The CDR3 is made up of 13 amino acids. Trimming removed 7 bases from V and 3 bases from J, with 13 bases in between. CDR3 DNA sequence: TGTGCCAGCACCAAAACCGGGGACTACGAGCAGTACTTC. Encoded protein: CASTKTGDYEQYF.

The V gene is TRBV4-2, the J gene TRBJ1-1; the D gene is possibly TRBD1 (6 bases). CDR1 LGHNA and CDR2 YNFKEQ come from the germline V gene. V gave up 4 bases and J gave up 3 bases, with 15 bases separating them. This CDR3 comprises 15 residues. DNA of the CDR3: TGTGCCAGCAGCCTAAGGGGGAGGGGAGACACTGAAGCTTTCTTT. It specifies CASSLRGRGDTEAFF.

This clone appeared a few times. The chain couples TRBV27 to TRBJ1-6; TRBD1 aligns across 10 bases. Trimming cost V 2 bases and J 10 bases; bases outside gene matches: 2. Germline assignment: CDR1 MNHEY and CDR2 SMNVEV (reference sequence). CDR3 length: 14 residues. Here the CDR3 DNA reads TGTGCCAGCAGTTTAGGACAGGGGGAATCACCCCTCCACTTT. It encodes CASSLGQGESPLHF.

V gene TRBV5-4 combines with J gene TRBJ2-5; 7 bases align to TRBD2. The trim removed 0 bases at V and 1 base at J, leaving 12 bases unmatched. From germline, CDR1 is SGHNT and CDR2 YYREEE (reference sequence). The CDR3 is 18 amino acids. The CDR3 bases are TGTGCCAGCAGCTTGGCCCCGGGCCTAGCGGTTCTCCAAGAGACCCAGTACTTC. Residues: CASSLAPGLAVLQETQYF.

The genes are TRBV5-6 and TRBJ2-7; TRBD1 matches at 7 bases. This CDR3 spans 14 amino acids. In germline, CDR1 is SGHDT, CDR2 YYEEEE. J gave up 6 bases and V 1 base, and 7 bases lay outside the gene matches. CDR3 sequence reads: CASSLQNRGGEQYF. The CDR3 DNA follows: TGTGCCAGCAGCTTGCAGAACAGGGGTGGCGAGCAGTACTTC.

This clone was found once. The chain combines TRBV6-1 with TRBJ2-7, with D perhaps given as TRBD1 or TRBD2 (5 bases each). Per germline, CDR1 MNHNS and CDR2 SASEGT. CDR3 length: 13 residues. V was trimmed by 7 bases and J by 2 bases, leaving 12 bases between them. The CDR3 coding sequence is TGTGCCAGCAATCGAGGGGATGCCTACGAGCAGTACTTC. Its translation: CASNRGDAYEQYF.

V gene TRBV9 combines with J gene TRBJ2-5; D call uncertain. Germline V gene data show CDR1 as SGDLS and CDR2 as YYNGEE. V was clipped by 5 bases and J by 0 bases, with 11 bases between them. CDR3 length equals 14 residues. The CDR3 is CASSDIEYQETQYF. CDR3 nucleotides: TGTGCCAGCAGTGATATCGAGTACCAAGAGACCCAGTACTTC.

CDR3 loop: CSVQDREGSPLHF. CDR3 DNA: TGCAGCGTACAAGACAGGGAGGGATCACCCCTCCACTTT. The rearrangement uses TRBV29-1 and TRBJ1-6, with 7 bases aligning to TRBD1. The CDR3 length is 13 residues. V trimming: 6 bases; J trimming: 10 bases; junction bases outside the gene matches: 9. The V gene's germline CDR1 is SQVTM and CDR2 ANQGSEA.

This sequence joins TRBV19 and TRBJ1-5, with 9 nucleotides matching TRBD1. Germline loops: CDR1 LNHDA, CDR2 SQIVND (reference sequence). CDR3 length: 18 residues. The trim removed 4 bases at V and 0 bases at J, leaving 10 bases unmatched. CDR3 amino acids: CASSRDRDLRGSNQPQHF. The CDR3 DNA is TGTGCCAGTAGTAGGGACAGGGACCTCAGGGGTAGCAATCAGCCCCAGCATTTT.

V and J are TRBV7-2 and TRBJ2-7; D call uncertain. The germline V gene has CDR1 SGHTA and CDR2 FQGNSA. This CDR3 has 13 amino acids. Trimming pared 0 bases from V and 1 base from J, leaving 4 bases between. CDR3 loop: CASSLALSYEQYF. In nucleotides, the CDR3 is TGTGCCAGCAGCTTAGCACTTTCCTACGAGCAGTACTTC.

This rearrangement joins TRBV5-1 to TRBJ2-1; 10 nucleotides match TRBD2. After removal of 4 bases from V and 9 bases from J, the junction contained 13 bases not matched to a gene. The CDR3 extends over 16 amino acids. From germline, CDR1 is SGHRS and CDR2 YFSETQ. The CDR3 coding sequence is TGCGCCAGCAGCACCAATCTAGCGGGAGAAGCAGGTGAGCAGTTCTTC. It encodes CASSTNLAGEAGEQFF.

This chain links TRBV6-6 with TRBJ2-1, with D possibly matching TRBD2 (5 bases). V was shortened by 5 bases and J by 4 bases, with 12 bases between the two germline ends. The CDR3 spans 14 residues. CDR1 is MNHNY and CDR2 is SVGAGI in the germline V gene (reference sequence). CDR3 in amino acids: CASSPSAGYNEQFF. DNA of the CDR3: TGTGCCAGCAGTCCTTCGGCGGGTTACAATGAGCAGTTCTTC.